The present T cell receptor beta chain was sequenced within a study of CD8+CD57+ T cells in acquired aplastic anemia. Study details: Sorted CD4+ and CD8+ cells gave a mean 3.2 ug DNA, range roughly 0.18 to 30 ug.

Study findings and constraints: Common to patients and controls were twenty-nine CD8+ CDR3 sequences.

The CDR3 spans 13 residues. Germline CDR1 is SNHLY and CDR2 is FYNNEI. The germline V and J ends were trimmed by 3 bases and 7 bases, with 12 bases remaining between them. The TCR beta profiling, which covered VDJ combination and CDR3 sequence, was carried out using genomic DNA as the template. TCRdb re-derived calls from the reads in MiXCR, one entry per CDR3 protein. The table shows under 500,000 distinct CDR3 sequences, with about a third occurring only once. All patients picked for sequencing had shown, by flow cytometry, an expansion of CD8+CD57+ cells. Patients uniformly had severe acquired aplastic anemia. The study sampled blood from patients who had received no therapy. This clonotype appeared many times. Its antigen is as yet unknown.

The TCR originated in a human donor with aplastic anemia. The V gene is TRBV2, the J gene TRBJ1-1; maybe TRBD1 (5 bases). The sequencing input was sorted CD4+, CD8+, or CD8+CD57+ T cells (not recorded which) from PBMCs. The CDR3, as DNA: TGTGCCAGCAGTGATCGGGGGGTAAGTGAAGCTTTCTTT. Its protein product is CASSDRGVSEAFF.